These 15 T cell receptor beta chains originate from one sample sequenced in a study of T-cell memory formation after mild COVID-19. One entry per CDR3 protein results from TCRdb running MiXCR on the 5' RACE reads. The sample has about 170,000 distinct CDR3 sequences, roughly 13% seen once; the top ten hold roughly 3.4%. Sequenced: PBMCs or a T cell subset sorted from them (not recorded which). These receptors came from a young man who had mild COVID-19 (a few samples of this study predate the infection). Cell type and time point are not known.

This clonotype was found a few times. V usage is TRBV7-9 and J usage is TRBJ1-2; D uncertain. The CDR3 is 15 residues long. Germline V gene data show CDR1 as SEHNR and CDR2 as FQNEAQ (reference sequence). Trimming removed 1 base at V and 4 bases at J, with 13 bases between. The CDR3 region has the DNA TGTGCCAGCAGCTTAGGGCGATCGAACTTCTATGGCTACACCTTC. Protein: CASSLGRSNFYGYTF.

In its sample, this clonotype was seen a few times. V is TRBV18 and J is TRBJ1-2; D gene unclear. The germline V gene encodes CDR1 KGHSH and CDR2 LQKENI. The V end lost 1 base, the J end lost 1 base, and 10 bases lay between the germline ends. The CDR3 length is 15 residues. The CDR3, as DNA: TGTGCCAGCTCACCACGAGAAGTGTTTAACTATGGCTACACCTTC. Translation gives CASSPREVFNYGYTF.

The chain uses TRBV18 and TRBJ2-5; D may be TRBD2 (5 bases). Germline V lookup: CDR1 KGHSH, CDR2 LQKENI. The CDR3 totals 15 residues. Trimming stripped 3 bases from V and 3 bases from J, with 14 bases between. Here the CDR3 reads CASSPPNSEKETQYF. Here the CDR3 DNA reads TGTGCCAGCTCACCTCCAAATAGCGAAAAAGAGACCCAGTACTTC. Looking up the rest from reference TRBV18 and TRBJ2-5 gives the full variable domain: NAGVMQNPRHLVRRRGQEARLRCSPMKGHSHVYWYRQLPEEGLKFMVYLQKENIIDESGMPKERFSAEFPKEGPSILRIQQVVRGDSAAYFCASSPPNSEKETQYFGPGTRLLVL.

The CDR3 loop reads CASSRDRGEQYF. Here the CDR3 DNA reads TGTGCCAGCAGCCGGGACCGAGGCGAGCAGTACTTC. This chain connects TRBV5-4 to TRBJ2-7; possibly TRBD1 or TRBD2 for D (5 bases each). V shed 4 bases and J shed 6 bases, with 11 bases lying between them. This CDR3 comprises 12 residues. Germline CDR1 reads SGHNT; CDR2 reads YYREEE (reference sequence).

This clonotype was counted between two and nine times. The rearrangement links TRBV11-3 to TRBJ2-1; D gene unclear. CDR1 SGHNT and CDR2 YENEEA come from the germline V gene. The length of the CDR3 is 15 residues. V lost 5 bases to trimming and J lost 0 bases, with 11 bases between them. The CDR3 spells CASSREFSSYNEQFF. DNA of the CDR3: TGTGCCAGCAGCCGCGAATTCAGCTCCTACAATGAGCAGTTCTTC.

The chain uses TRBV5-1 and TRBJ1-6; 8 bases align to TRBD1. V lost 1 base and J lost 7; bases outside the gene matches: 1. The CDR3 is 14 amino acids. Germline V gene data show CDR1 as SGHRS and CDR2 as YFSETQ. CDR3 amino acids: CASSLQGANSPLHF. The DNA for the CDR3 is TGCGCCAGCAGCTTGCAGGGGGCGAATTCACCCCTCCACTTT.

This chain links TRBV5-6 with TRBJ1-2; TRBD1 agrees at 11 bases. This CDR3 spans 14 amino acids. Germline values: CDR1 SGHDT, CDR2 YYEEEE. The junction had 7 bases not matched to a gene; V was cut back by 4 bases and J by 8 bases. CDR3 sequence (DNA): TGTGCCAGCAGCCCGGACAGGGGGCTGGGGGGCTACACCTTC. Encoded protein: CASSPDRGLGGYTF.

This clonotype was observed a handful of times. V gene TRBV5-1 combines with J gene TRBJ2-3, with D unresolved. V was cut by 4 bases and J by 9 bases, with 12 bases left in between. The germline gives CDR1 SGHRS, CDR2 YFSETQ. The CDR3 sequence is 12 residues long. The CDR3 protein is CASSRVGDTQYF. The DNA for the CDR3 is TGCGCCAGCAGCCGGGTGGGTGACACGCAGTATTTT.

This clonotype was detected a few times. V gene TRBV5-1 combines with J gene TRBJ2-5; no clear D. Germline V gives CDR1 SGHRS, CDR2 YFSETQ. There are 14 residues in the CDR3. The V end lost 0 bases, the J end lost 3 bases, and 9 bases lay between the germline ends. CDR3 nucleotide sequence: TGCGCCAGCAGCTTGGTGGGGTTGGAAGAGACCCAGTACTTC. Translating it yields CASSLVGLEETQYF. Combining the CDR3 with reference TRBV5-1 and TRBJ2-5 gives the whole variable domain KAGVTQTPRYLIKTRGQQVTLSCSPISGHRSVSWYQQTPGQGLQFLFEYFSETQRNKGNFPGRFSGRQFSNSRSEMNVSTLELGDSALYLCASSLVGLEETQYFGPGTRLLVL.

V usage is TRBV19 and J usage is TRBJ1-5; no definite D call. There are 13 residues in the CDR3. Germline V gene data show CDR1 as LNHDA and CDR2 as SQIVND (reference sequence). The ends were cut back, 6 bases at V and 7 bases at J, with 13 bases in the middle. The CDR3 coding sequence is TGTGCCAGTAGCCTGAGGATTCCGCAGCCCCAGCATTTT. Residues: CASSLRIPQPQHF.

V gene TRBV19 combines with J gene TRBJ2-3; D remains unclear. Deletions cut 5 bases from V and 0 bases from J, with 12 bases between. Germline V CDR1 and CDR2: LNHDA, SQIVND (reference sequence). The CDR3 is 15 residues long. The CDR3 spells CASSGTEASTDTQYF. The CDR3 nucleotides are TGTGCCAGTAGTGGCACAGAGGCTAGCACAGATACGCAGTATTTT.

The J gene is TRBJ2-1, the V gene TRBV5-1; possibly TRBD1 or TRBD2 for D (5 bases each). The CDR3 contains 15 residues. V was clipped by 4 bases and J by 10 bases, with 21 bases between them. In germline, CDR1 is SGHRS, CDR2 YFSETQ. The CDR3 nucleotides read TGCGCCAGCAGCCCCGAGGGGCCCCGGTCACGGGAGCAGTTCTTC. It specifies CASSPEGPRSREQFF.

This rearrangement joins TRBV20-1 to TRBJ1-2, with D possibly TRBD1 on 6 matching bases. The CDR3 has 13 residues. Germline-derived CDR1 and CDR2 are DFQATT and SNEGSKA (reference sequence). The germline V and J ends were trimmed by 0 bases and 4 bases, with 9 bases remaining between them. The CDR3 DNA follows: TGCAGTGCTAGAGATTACAGGGTCTATGGCTACACCTTC. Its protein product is CSARDYRVYGYTF.

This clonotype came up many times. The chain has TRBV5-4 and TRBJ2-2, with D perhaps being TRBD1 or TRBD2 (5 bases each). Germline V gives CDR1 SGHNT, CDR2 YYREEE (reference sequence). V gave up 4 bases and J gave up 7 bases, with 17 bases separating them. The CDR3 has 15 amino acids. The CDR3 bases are TGTGCCAGCAGCCTGCCCGGGACCCTCGGCGGGGAGCTGTTTTTT. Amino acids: CASSLPGTLGGELFF.

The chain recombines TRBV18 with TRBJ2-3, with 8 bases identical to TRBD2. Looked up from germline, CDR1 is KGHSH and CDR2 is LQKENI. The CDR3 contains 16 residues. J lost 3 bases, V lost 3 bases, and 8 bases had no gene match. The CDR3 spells CASSPDPGLGTDTQYF. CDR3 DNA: TGTGCCAGCTCACCGGATCCGGGACTAGGTACAGATACGCAGTATTTT.